This entry features one T cell receptor (beta chain) sequence. The sample holds other DNA sequences that translate to the same CDR3. These data belong to a study of blood T cell repertoires in COVID-19. About the research overall: Some COVID-19 samples were acute and others convalescent; all came from the United States, Italy and Spain. T cells, B-cell-depleted T cells, or PBMCs supplied cDNA or gDNA.

Per the original data handling: How many nucleated cells were present was estimated from reference gene primer amplification. Repertoires were generated with immunoSEQ multiplex PCR, while TCRdb's copy carries only in-frame clones and drops some. V and J calls and clone size are as listed in that table; D and trimming were resolved from the DNA. This sample has approximately 200,000 clones; roughly 84% occur once, and the top ten carry under 3.5%. Germline CDR1 MNHEY, CDR2 SMNVEV (reference sequence). The CDR3 runs 13 residues. Losses at the gene ends were 2 bases for V and 7 bases for J; bases not matched to a gene: 2.

The specimen sequenced was peripheral blood. J is TRBJ2-1 and V is TRBV27, with TRBD2 matching over 7 bases. This sequence was found in a man in his fifties or sixties who had recovered from COVID-19. The CDR3 region is CASSLGSGNEQFF. CDR3 in DNA: TGTGCCAGCAGTTTAGGTAGCGGGAATGAGCAGTTCTTC.